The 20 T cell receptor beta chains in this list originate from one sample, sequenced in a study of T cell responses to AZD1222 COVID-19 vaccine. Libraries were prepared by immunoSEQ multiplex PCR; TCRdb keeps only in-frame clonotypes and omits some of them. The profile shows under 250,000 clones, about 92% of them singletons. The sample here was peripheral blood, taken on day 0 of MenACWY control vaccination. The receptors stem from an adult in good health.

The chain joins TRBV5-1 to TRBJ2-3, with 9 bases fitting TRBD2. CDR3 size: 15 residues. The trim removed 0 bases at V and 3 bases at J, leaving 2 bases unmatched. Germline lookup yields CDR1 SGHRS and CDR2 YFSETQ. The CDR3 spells CASSLGGGVTDTQYF. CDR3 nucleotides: TGCGCCAGCAGCTTGGGCGGGGGGGTGACAGATACGCAGTATTTT.

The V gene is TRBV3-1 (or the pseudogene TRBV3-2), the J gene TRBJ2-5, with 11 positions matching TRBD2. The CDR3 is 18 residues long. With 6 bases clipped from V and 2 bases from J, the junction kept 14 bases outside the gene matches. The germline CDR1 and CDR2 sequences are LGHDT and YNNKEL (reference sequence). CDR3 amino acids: CASSPGTLSGGAQETQYF. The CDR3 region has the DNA TGTGCCAGCAGTCCCGGGACACTTAGCGGGGGGGCTCAAGAGACCCAGTACTTC.

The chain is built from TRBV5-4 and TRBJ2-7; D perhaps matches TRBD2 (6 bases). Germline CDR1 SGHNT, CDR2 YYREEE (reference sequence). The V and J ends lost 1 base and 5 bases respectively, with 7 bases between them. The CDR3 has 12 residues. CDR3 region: CASSLWGDEQYF. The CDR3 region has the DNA TGTGCCAGCAGCTTGTGGGGGGACGAGCAGTACTTC.

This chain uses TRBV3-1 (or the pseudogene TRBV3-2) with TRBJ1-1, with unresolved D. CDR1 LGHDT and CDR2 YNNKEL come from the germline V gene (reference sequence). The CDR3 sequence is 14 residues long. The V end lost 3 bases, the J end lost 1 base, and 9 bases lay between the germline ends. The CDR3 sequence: CASSHGLENTEAFF. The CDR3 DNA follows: TGTGCCAGCAGCCACGGACTAGAGAACACTGAAGCTTTCTTT.

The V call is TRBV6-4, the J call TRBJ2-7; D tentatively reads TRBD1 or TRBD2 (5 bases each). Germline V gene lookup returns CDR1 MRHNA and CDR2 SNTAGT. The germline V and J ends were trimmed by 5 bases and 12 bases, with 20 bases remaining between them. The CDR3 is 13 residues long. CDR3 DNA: TGTGCCAGCAGTCCCGAGTATCGGGGCAGCCTGTACTTC. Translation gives CASSPEYRGSLYF.

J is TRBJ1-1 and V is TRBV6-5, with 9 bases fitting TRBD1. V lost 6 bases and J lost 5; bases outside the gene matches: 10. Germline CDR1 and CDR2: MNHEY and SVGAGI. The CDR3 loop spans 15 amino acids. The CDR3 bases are TGTGCCAGCAGAACAGGGGGCAATGGGGGAACTGAAGCTTTCTTT. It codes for CASRTGGNGGTEAFF.

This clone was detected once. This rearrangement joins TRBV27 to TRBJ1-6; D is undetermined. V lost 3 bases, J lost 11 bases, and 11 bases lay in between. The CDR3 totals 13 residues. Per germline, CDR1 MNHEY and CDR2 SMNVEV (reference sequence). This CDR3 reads CASSFGRDAPLHF. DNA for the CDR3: TGTGCCAGCAGTTTCGGGAGGGATGCACCCCTCCACTTT.

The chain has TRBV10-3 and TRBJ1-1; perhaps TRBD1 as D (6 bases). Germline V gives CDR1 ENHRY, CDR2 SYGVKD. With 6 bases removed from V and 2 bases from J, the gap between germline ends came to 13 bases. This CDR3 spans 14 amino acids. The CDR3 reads CAIRGDTRNTEAFF. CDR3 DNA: TGTGCCATCAGGGGGGACACCCGAAACACTGAAGCTTTCTTT.

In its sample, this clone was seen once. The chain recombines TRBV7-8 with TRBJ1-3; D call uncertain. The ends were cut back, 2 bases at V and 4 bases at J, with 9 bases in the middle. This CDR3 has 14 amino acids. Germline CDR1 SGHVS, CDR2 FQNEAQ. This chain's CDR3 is CASSLLGYGNTIYF. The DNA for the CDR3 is TGTGCCAGCAGCTTACTAGGGTACGGAAACACCATATATTTT.

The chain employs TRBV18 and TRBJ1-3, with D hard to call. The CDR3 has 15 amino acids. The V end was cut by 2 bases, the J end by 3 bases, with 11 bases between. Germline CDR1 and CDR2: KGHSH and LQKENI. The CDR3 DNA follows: TGTGCCAGCTCACCAAGGCAGCTCGATGGAAACACCATATATTTT. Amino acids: CASSPRQLDGNTIYF.

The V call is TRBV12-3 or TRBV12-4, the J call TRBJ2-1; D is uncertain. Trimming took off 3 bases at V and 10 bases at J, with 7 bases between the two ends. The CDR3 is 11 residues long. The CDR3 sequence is CASSFYGEQFF. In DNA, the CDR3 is TGTGCCAGCAGTTTCTATGGGGAGCAGTTCTTC.

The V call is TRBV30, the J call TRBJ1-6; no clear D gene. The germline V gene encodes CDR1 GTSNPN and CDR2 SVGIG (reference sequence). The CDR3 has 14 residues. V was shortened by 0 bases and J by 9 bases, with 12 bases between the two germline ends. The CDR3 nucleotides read TGTGCCTGGAGTGTCGGAGGGTTCGGTTCACCCCTCCACTTT. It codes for CAWSVGGFGSPLHF.

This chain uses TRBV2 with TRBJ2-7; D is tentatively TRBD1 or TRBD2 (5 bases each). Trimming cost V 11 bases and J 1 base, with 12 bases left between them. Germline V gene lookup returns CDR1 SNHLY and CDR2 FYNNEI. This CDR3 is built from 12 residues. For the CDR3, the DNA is TGTGCCTCTCTGGGGGAGTCCTACGAGCAGTACTTC. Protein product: CASLGESYEQYF.

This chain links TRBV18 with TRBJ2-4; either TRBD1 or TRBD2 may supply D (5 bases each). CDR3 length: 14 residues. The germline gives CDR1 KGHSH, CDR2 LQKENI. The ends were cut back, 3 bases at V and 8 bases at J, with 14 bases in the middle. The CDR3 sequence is CASSPVVQGDIQYF. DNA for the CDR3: TGTGCCAGCTCACCGGTCGTCCAGGGAGACATTCAGTACTTC.

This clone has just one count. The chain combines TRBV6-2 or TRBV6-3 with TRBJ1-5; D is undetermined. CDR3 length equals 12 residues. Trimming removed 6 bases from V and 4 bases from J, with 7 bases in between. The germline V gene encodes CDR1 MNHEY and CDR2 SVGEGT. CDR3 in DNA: TGTGCCAGCAGCTCGCCTAATCAGCCCCAGCATTTT. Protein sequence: CASSSPNQPQHF.

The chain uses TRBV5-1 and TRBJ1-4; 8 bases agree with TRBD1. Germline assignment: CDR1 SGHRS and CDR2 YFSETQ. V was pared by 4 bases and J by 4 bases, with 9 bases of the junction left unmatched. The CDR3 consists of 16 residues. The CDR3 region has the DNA TGCGCCAGCAGCGAACAGGGGGGGATCTTTAATGAAAAACTGTTTTTT. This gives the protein CASSEQGGIFNEKLFF. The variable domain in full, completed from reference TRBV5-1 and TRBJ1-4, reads KAGVTQTPRYLIKTRGQQVTLSCSPISGHRSVSWYQQTPGQGLQFLFEYFSETQRNKGNFPGRFSGRQFSNSRSEMNVSTLELGDSALYLCASSEQGGIFNEKLFFGSGTQLSVL.

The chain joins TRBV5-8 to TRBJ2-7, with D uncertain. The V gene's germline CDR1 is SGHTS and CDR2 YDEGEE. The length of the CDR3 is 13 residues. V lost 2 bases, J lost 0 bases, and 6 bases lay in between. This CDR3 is CASSFGSSYEQYF. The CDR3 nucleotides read TGTGCCAGCAGCTTCGGCAGCTCCTACGAGCAGTACTTC.

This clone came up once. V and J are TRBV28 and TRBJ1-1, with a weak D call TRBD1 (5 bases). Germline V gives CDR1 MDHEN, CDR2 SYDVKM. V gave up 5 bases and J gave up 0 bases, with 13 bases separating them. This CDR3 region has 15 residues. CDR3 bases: TGTGCCAGCAGTAGGGAGGGGATCATGAACACTGAAGCTTTCTTT. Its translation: CASSREGIMNTEAFF.

CDR3 DNA sequence: TGCGCCAGCAGCCAGCGGGGAGAGGATGGCTACACCTTC. Residues: CASSQRGEDGYTF. The chain employs TRBV4-1 and TRBJ1-2; D gene uncertain. V lost 3 bases to trimming and J lost 6 bases, with 11 bases between them. CDR3 length: 13 residues. Germline V lookup: CDR1 MGHRA, CDR2 YSYEKL.

The CDR3 reads CASSRDRGNTEAFF. Here the CDR3 DNA reads TGTGCCAGCAGCAGGGACAGGGGGAACACTGAAGCTTTCTTT. The chain is built from TRBV6-5 and TRBJ1-1; TRBD1 agrees at 10 bases. With 6 bases clipped from V and 1 base from J, the junction kept 2 bases outside the gene matches. Germline V gene sequence: CDR1 MNHEY, CDR2 SVGAGI. This CDR3 contains 14 residues.